One and the same sample provided the 21 T cell receptor beta chains below, sequenced in a study of T cell responses to AZD1222 COVID-19 vaccine. The data were produced by immunoSEQ multiplex PCR, yet TCRdb's version contains in-frame clones alone and is incomplete. The sample lists some 200,000 clones; about 92% were seen once. The starting material was peripheral blood, obtained on day 0 of MenACWY control vaccination. The receptors stem from an adult in good health.

The V call is TRBV7-9, the J call TRBJ2-7, with D possibly TRBD2 on 6 matching bases. CDR3 length: 15 residues. Trimming took 4 bases from V and 3 from J, leaving 16 bases between them. Germline V CDR1 and CDR2: SEHNR, FQNEAQ (reference sequence). In nucleotides, the CDR3 is TGTGCCAGCAGCTCCGGGGACTCCGGCGTCTACGAGCAGTACTTC. This encodes CASSSGDSGVYEQYF.

The chain is built from TRBV7-2 and TRBJ1-2; D is possibly TRBD1 (6 bases). The germline V gene encodes CDR1 SGHTA and CDR2 FQGNSA. The CDR3 is 17 amino acids. V lost 5 bases, J lost 0 bases, and 19 bases lay in between. The CDR3 here is CASSPKKQGPPNYGYTF. For the CDR3, the DNA is TGTGCCAGCAGCCCAAAAAAACAGGGACCCCCTAACTATGGCTACACCTTC.

The chain carries TRBV27 and TRBJ1-5; 7 bases match TRBD1. Per germline, CDR1 MNHEY and CDR2 SMNVEV (reference sequence). After removal of 11 bases from V and 3 bases from J, the junction contained 7 bases not matched to a gene. The CDR3 extends over 13 amino acids. The CDR3, as DNA: TGTGCCTCGAAGGGACAGATCAATCAGCCCCAGCATTTT. It translates to CASKGQINQPQHF.

The chain combines TRBV28 with TRBJ1-1; weak D call: TRBD1 (5 bases). Germline assignment: CDR1 MDHEN and CDR2 SYDVKM. V lost 10 bases to trimming and J lost 3 bases, with 15 bases between them. The CDR3 consists of 13 residues. The CDR3 loop is CAIGTPQYTEAFF. The CDR3 DNA follows: TGTGCCATAGGGACTCCCCAGTACACTGAAGCTTTCTTT.

The rearrangement joins TRBV7-2 to TRBJ2-1; D is unresolved. The CDR3 is made up of 13 amino acids. V was pared by 1 base and J by 5 bases, with 6 bases between. Germline CDR1 reads SGHTA; CDR2 reads FQGNSA. The CDR3 protein is CASSLGANNEQFF. The DNA for the CDR3 is TGTGCCAGCAGCTTAGGAGCCAACAATGAGCAGTTCTTC.

The chain uses TRBV27 and TRBJ2-1; the D is unclear. CDR1 MNHEY and CDR2 SMNVEV come from the germline V gene (reference sequence). CDR3 size: 14 residues. Trimming pared 4 bases from V and 2 bases from J, leaving 9 bases between. Here the CDR3 reads CASSSTRPYNEQFF. CDR3 DNA: TGTGCCAGCAGTTCCACCCGCCCCTACAATGAGCAGTTCTTC.

This chain links TRBV7-2 with TRBJ2-1, with TRBD2 matching 11 bases. Germline V gene data show CDR1 as SGHTA and CDR2 as FQGNSA. The CDR3 loop spans 15 amino acids. J was trimmed by 8 bases and V by 1 base; bases with no gene match: 4. The CDR3 here is CASSLGLAGPDEQFF. The CDR3, as DNA: TGTGCCAGCAGCTTAGGACTAGCGGGGCCTGATGAGCAGTTCTTC.

The chain joins TRBV5-1 to TRBJ2-7; D unresolved. CDR1 is SGHRS, CDR2 YFSETQ, per germline. This CDR3 spans 14 amino acids. Trimming shortened V by 4 bases and J by 5 bases, and 16 bases separated the two germline ends. CDR3 coding DNA: TGCGCCAGCAGCCATTCCCCGGGTAAGGACGAGCAGTACTTC. This translates into CASSHSPGKDEQYF. Based on the CDR3 plus reference TRBV5-1 and TRBJ2-7, the full variable domain is KAGVTQTPRYLIKTRGQQVTLSCSPISGHRSVSWYQQTPGQGLQFLFEYFSETQRNKGNFPGRFSGRQFSNSRSEMNVSTLELGDSALYLCASSHSPGKDEQYFGPGTRLTVT.

The genes are TRBV7-9 and TRBJ1-3; D is perhaps TRBD1 (5 bases). The germline gives CDR1 SEHNR, CDR2 FQNEAQ (reference sequence). This CDR3 is 15 amino acids long. V shed 5 bases and J shed 0 bases, with 11 bases lying between them. As DNA, the CDR3 is TGTGCCAGCAGCCTTGACAGACACTCTGGAAACACCATATATTTT. It encodes CASSLDRHSGNTIYF.

The genes are TRBV3-1 (or the pseudogene TRBV3-2) and TRBJ1-1; D not resolved. Per the germline V gene, CDR1 is LGHDT and CDR2 is YNNKEL (reference sequence). V shed 4 bases and J shed 0 bases, with 12 bases lying between them. The length of the CDR3 is 15 residues. The CDR3 reads CASSPLSSVNTEAFF. The CDR3 nucleotides are TGTGCCAGCAGCCCCTTAAGTTCAGTGAACACTGAAGCTTTCTTT.

The rearrangement links TRBV28 to TRBJ2-7; TRBD2 matches 7 bases. Germline CDR1 MDHEN, CDR2 SYDVKM. Trimming cost V 4 bases and J 0 bases; bases outside gene matches: 9. The CDR3 is 16 amino acids. CDR3 bases: TGTGCCAGCAGTTCATGGGGAGGGAGGGGCTCCTACGAGCAGTACTTC. Its protein is CASSSWGGRGSYEQYF.

This clone occurred once. This sequence joins TRBV5-6 and TRBJ2-4, with D uncertain. V shed 4 bases and J shed 0 bases, with 11 bases lying between them. Germline CDR1 is SGHDT and CDR2 is YYEEEE. The CDR3 contains 15 residues. In DNA, the CDR3 is TGTGCCAGCAGCATGCCGACCGTAGCCAAAAACATTCAGTACTTC. Protein product: CASSMPTVAKNIQYF.

The chain uses TRBV6-5 and TRBJ2-5; D gene ambiguous. Trimming took off 2 bases at V and 1 base at J, with 8 bases between the two ends. The CDR3 has 14 amino acids. From germline, CDR1 is MNHEY and CDR2 SVGAGI. The CDR3 region has the DNA TGTGCCAGCAGTTACCCGGGCCTCCAAGAGACCCAGTACTTC. Translating gives CASSYPGLQETQYF.

This rearrangement joins TRBV6-2 or TRBV6-3 to TRBJ1-1, with TRBD1 matching 9 bases. This CDR3 is 16 amino acids long. The ends lost 1 base at V and 0 bases at J; junction bases unmatched: 3. The germline V gene encodes CDR1 MNHEY and CDR2 SVGEGT. CDR3 loop: CASSYLTGGLNTEAFF. DNA for the CDR3: TGTGCCAGCAGTTACTTAACAGGGGGCCTGAACACTGAAGCTTTCTTT.

The CDR3 sequence: CASSMWQASYNEQFF. CDR3 nucleotides: TGTGCCAGTAGTATGTGGCAGGCCTCCTACAATGAGCAGTTCTTC. This rearrangement joins TRBV19 to TRBJ2-1; D is ambiguous. Trimming took 3 bases from V and 0 from J, leaving 9 bases between them. In germline, CDR1 is LNHDA, CDR2 SQIVND (reference sequence). This CDR3 is built from 15 residues.

V usage is TRBV14 and J usage is TRBJ1-1, with 7 nucleotides matching TRBD1. V dropped 5 bases and J dropped 7; count of bases not matched to a gene: 7. This CDR3 is built from 13 residues. From germline, CDR1 is SGHDN and CDR2 FVKESK. CDR3 bases: TGTGCCAGCAGCGCTGACAGGGCGGGTGAAGCTTTCTTT. Protein: CASSADRAGEAFF.

The chain has TRBV18 and TRBJ2-3; 8 bases line up with TRBD2. The germline V gene has CDR1 KGHSH and CDR2 LQKENI. The CDR3 contains 17 residues. V gave up 3 bases and J gave up 2 bases; unmatched junction bases: 10. The CDR3 nucleotides are TGTGCCAGCTCACCCCTTGACCAGCGGGGGAACACAGATACGCAGTATTTT. It encodes CASSPLDQRGNTDTQYF.

The chain couples TRBV19 to TRBJ2-2; D is unresolved. Trimming removed 7 bases at V and 0 bases at J, with 15 bases between. From germline, CDR1 is LNHDA and CDR2 SQIVND (reference sequence). The CDR3 sequence is 16 residues long. CDR3 DNA: TGTGCCAGTACTGCCCCCGACGGCCCGAACACCGGGGAGCTGTTTTTT. This codes for CASTAPDGPNTGELFF.

The rearrangement joins TRBV4-1 to TRBJ1-1, with 7 bases aligning to TRBD1. The CDR3 totals 16 residues. Germline loops: CDR1 MGHRA, CDR2 YSYEKL. V was clipped by 5 bases and J by 0 bases; unmatched bases: 9. As DNA, the CDR3 is TGCGCCAGCAGCGACAAAGCAGGGACAGTGAACACTGAAGCTTTCTTT. It specifies CASSDKAGTVNTEAFF.

The J gene is TRBJ2-2, the V gene TRBV10-1; TRBD2 is a possible D gene (5 bases). CDR1 WNHNN and CDR2 SYGVQD come from the germline V gene (reference sequence). The CDR3 totals 14 residues. V gave up 4 bases and J gave up 3 bases, with 9 bases separating them. Here the CDR3 DNA reads TGCGCCAGCAGTGTGGACTGGTACACCGGGGAGCTGTTTTTT. This codes for CASSVDWYTGELFF.

The chain is built from TRBV7-3 and TRBJ2-1; D not resolved. Per germline, CDR1 SGHTA and CDR2 FQGTGA. The V gene lost 5 bases and the J gene lost 5 bases, with 4 bases spanning the gap. The CDR3 covers 11 residues. The chain's CDR3 is CASSINNEQFF. In nucleotides, the CDR3 is TGTGCCAGCAGCATAAACAATGAGCAGTTCTTC.